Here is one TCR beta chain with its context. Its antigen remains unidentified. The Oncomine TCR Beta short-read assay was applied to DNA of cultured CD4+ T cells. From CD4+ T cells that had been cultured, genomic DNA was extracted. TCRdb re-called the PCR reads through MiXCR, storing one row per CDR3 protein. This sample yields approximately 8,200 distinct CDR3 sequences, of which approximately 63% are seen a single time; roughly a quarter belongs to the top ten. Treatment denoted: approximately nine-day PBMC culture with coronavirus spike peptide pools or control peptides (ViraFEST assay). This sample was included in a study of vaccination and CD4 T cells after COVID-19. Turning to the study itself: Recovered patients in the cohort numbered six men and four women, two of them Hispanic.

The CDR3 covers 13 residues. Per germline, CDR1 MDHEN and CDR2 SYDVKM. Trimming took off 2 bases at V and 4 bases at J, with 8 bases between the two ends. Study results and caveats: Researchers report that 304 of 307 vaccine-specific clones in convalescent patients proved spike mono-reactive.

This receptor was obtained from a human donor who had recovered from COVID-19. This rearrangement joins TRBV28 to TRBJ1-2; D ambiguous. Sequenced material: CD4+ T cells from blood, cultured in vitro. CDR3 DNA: TGTGCCAGCAGTTTAGACCCTCCCTATGGCTACACCTTC. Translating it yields CASSLDPPYGYTF.